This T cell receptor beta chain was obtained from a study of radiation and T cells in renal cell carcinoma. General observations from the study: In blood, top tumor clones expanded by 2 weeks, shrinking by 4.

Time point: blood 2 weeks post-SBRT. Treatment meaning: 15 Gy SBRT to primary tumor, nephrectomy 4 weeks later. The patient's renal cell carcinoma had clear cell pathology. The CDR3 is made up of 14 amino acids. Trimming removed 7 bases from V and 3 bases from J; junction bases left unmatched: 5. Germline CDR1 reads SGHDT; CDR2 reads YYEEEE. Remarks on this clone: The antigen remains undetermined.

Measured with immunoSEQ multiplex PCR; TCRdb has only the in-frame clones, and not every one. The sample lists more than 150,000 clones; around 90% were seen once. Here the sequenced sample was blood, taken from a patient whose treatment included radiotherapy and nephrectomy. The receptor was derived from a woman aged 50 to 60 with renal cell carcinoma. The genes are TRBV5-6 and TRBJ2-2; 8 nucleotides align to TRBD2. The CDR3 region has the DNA TGTGCCAGCGTGGAGCGGGAGCACACCGGGGAGCTGTTTTTT. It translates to CASVEREHTGELFF.